The 25 T cell receptor beta chains below were found in one sample sequenced in a study of cytomegalovirus exposure and HLA in healthy donors. The PCR employed 60 Vbeta primers together with 13 Jbeta primers. Method: immunoSEQ multiplex PCR; TCRdb's copy keeps in-frame clones and lacks some. The repertoire includes under 150,000 clones, roughly 80% of them detected once, and about 3.5% sits in the top ten. The sample was PBMCs. Receptors were obtained from a man aged 25-40 years in good health and CMV-seronegative.

The chain employs TRBV27 and TRBJ2-5, with D tentatively TRBD1 (6 bases). TRBJ2-7 explains the end of the DNA better; the J call may be wrong. This CDR3 is 14 amino acids long. Looked up from germline, CDR1 is MNHEY and CDR2 is SMNVEV (reference sequence). CDR3 in amino acids: CASRPLQGSYEQYF. The CDR3 coding sequence is TGTGCCAGCAGACCGTTACAGGGATCCTACGAGCAGTACTTC.

This clone has only one observation. The V gene is TRBV30, the J gene TRBJ1-5; the D gene is possibly TRBD1 (5 bases). CDR1 GTSNPN and CDR2 SVGIG come from the germline V gene (reference sequence). CDR3 length: 14 residues. Trimming took off 2 bases at V and 7 bases at J, with 15 bases between the two ends. CDR3 protein: CAWSSGGLGQPQHF. The CDR3 coding sequence is TGTGCCTGGAGTTCGGGGGGTTTAGGGCAGCCCCAGCATTTT.

The chain recombines TRBV28 with TRBJ2-3; 11 nucleotides match TRBD2. CDR3 length equals 15 residues. CDR1 and CDR2 (germline): MDHEN, SYDVKM. With V trimmed by 10 bases and J by 0 bases, 6 bases remained unmatched. The CDR3 sequence is CATGASGGSTDTQYF. The CDR3 DNA is TGTGCCACCGGGGCTAGCGGGGGGAGCACAGATACGCAGTATTTT.

The chain links TRBV10-2 to TRBJ1-1, with D perhaps TRBD1 (6 bases). The CDR3 sequence is 12 residues long. Germline values: CDR1 WSHSY, CDR2 SAAADI. V was trimmed by 7 bases and J by 5 bases, leaving 11 bases between them. The CDR3 loop reads CASKNRETEAFF. In nucleotides, the CDR3 is TGCGCCAGCAAGAACAGGGAAACTGAAGCTTTCTTT.

The chain couples TRBV14 to TRBJ1-2; maybe TRBD1 (5 bases). Germline CDR1 and CDR2: SGHDN and FVKESK. V was trimmed by 1 base and J by 5 bases, leaving 8 bases between them. CDR3 size: 13 residues. The DNA for the CDR3 is TGTGCCAGCAGCCAAGGACAGCCGTATGGCTACACCTTC. Translated, it gives CASSQGQPYGYTF.

This clone was picked up one time. The chain carries TRBV7-2 and TRBJ1-5, with D possibly matching TRBD1 (6 bases). The CDR3 extends over 15 amino acids. CDR1 is SGHTA and CDR2 is FQGNSA in the germline V gene. The germline V and J ends were trimmed by 1 base and 5 bases, with 12 bases remaining between them. In nucleotides, the CDR3 is TGTGCCAGCAGCTTAGTACAGGGACGAGATCAGCCCCAGCATTTT. It translates to CASSLVQGRDQPQHF.

This chain connects TRBV5-5 to TRBJ1-2, with unresolved D. Deletions cut 4 bases from V and 4 bases from J, with 14 bases between. CDR1 is SGHKS and CDR2 is YYEKEE in the germline V gene (reference sequence). CDR3 size: 14 residues. CDR3 region: CASSPNSPAYGYTF. CDR3 in DNA: TGTGCCAGCAGCCCTAATTCACCTGCCTATGGCTACACCTTC.

The chain is built from TRBV19 and TRBJ1-5; D possibly corresponds to TRBD1 (5 bases). The CDR3 covers 17 residues. Trimming shortened V by 3 bases and J by 1 base, and 16 bases separated the two germline ends. The germline gives CDR1 LNHDA, CDR2 SQIVND (reference sequence). This CDR3 reads CASSMGWAGRSNQPQHF. CDR3 sequence (DNA): TGTGCCAGTAGTATGGGGTGGGCAGGGAGGAGCAATCAGCCCCAGCATTTT.

V gene TRBV5-6 combines with J gene TRBJ2-3; D gene ambiguous. Trimming cost V 4 bases and J 2 bases, with 8 bases left between them. CDR1 SGHDT and CDR2 YYEEEE come from the germline V gene. The CDR3 is 13 residues long. CDR3 residues: CASSARNTDTQYF. CDR3 nucleotide sequence: TGTGCCAGCAGCGCTAGAAACACAGATACGCAGTATTTT.

The genes are TRBV4-1 and TRBJ2-7; D may be TRBD1 (6 bases). The CDR3 has 13 residues. The germline V gene encodes CDR1 MGHRA and CDR2 YSYEKL. Trimming removed 2 bases from V and 2 bases from J, with 7 bases in between. CDR3 loop: CASSQSGAYEQYF. CDR3 DNA: TGCGCCAGCAGCCAATCAGGGGCCTACGAGCAGTACTTC.

The gene calls are TRBV27 and TRBJ1-5; weak D call: TRBD1 (6 bases). Germline V lookup: CDR1 MNHEY, CDR2 SMNVEV (reference sequence). The CDR3 runs to 14 residues. V lost 5 bases and J 5 bases, leaving 13 bases between the germline ends. CDR3 sequence: CASSPGTPYQPQHF. As DNA, the CDR3 is TGTGCCAGCAGTCCGGGGACACCTTATCAGCCCCAGCATTTT.

The chain carries TRBV30 and TRBJ1-1; 9 nucleotides agree with TRBD1. CDR1 is GTSNPN and CDR2 is SVGIG in the germline V gene (reference sequence). The CDR3 runs to 12 residues. The V segment lost 5 bases and the J segment 5 bases; nucleotides outside the gene matches: 3. The CDR3 sequence is CAWQTGGTEAFF. In nucleotides, the CDR3 is TGTGCCTGGCAGACAGGGGGAACTGAAGCTTTCTTT. The entire variable domain, with the rest obtained from reference TRBV30 and TRBJ1-1, is as follows: SQTIHQWPATLVQPVGSPLSLECTVEGTSNPNLYWYRQAAGRGLQLLFYSVGIGQISSEVPQNLSASRPQDRQFILSSKKLLLSDSGFYLCAWQTGGTEAFFGQGTRLTVV.

The chain recombines TRBV11-1 with TRBJ2-5, with 11 bases aligning to TRBD2. Per germline, CDR1 SGHAT and CDR2 FQDESV (reference sequence). Trimming cost V 2 bases and J 6 bases; bases outside gene matches: 11. The CDR3 extends over 17 amino acids. The CDR3 sequence: CASSLTPLAGGGKTQYF. CDR3 in DNA: TGTGCCAGCAGCTTAACCCCCCTAGCGGGGGGTGGGAAGACCCAGTACTTC.

This clone came up a few times. The chain carries TRBV15 and TRBJ1-4; no clear D. V was trimmed by 3 bases and J by 2 bases, leaving 10 bases between them. Germline V gene sequence: CDR1 LNHNV, CDR2 YYDKDF (reference sequence). CDR3 size: 15 residues. The CDR3 sequence: CATSSALVTNEKLFF. CDR3 nucleotides: TGTGCCACCAGCAGTGCACTTGTGACTAATGAAAAACTGTTTTTT. Variable domain in full (rest from reference TRBV15 and TRBJ1-4): DAMVIQNPRYQVTQFGKPVTLSCSQTLNHNVMYWYQQKSSQAPKLLFHYYDKDFNNEADTPDNFQSRRPNTSFCFLDIRSPGLGDTAMYLCATSSALVTNEKLFFGSGTQLSVL.

V usage is TRBV27 and J usage is TRBJ1-2; TRBD1 is a possible D gene (5 bases). V was trimmed by 6 bases and J by 4 bases, leaving 18 bases between them. The CDR3 is 15 residues long. Germline V lookup: CDR1 MNHEY, CDR2 SMNVEV (reference sequence). CDR3 bases: TGTGCCAGCAGACTGGGCAGGGAGGGCTTCTATGGCTACACCTTC. Translating gives CASRLGREGFYGYTF.

This clone was observed a few times. The V and J genes are TRBV5-6 and TRBJ2-4, with a tentative D call TRBD2 (5 bases). V lost 6 bases to trimming and J lost 2 bases, with 9 bases between them. Germline lookup yields CDR1 SGHDT and CDR2 YYEEEE. This CDR3 spans 13 amino acids. Here the CDR3 reads CASTTGTKNIQYF. Written as DNA, the CDR3 is TGTGCCAGCACCACGGGGACCAAAAACATTCAGTACTTC.

The V and J genes are TRBV25-1 and TRBJ2-1, with D hard to call. The germline CDR1 and CDR2 sequences are MGHDK and SYGVNS. The V gene lost 4 bases and the J gene lost 5 bases, with 15 bases spanning the gap. This CDR3 has 15 amino acids. The CDR3 loop is CASSGFERFNNEQFF. The CDR3 DNA follows: TGTGCCAGCAGTGGATTTGAGCGCTTCAACAATGAGCAGTTCTTC. Looking up the rest from reference TRBV25-1 and TRBJ2-1 gives the full variable domain: EADIYQTPRYLVIGTGKKITLECSQTMGHDKMYWYQQDPGMELHLIHYSYGVNSTEKGDLSSESTVSRIRTEHFPLTLESARPSHTSQYLCASSGFERFNNEQFFGPGTRLTVL.

V gene TRBV6-6 combines with J gene TRBJ1-5; D call uncertain. The V end was cut by 4 bases, the J end by 3 bases, with 7 bases between. Germline CDR1 and CDR2: MNHNY and SVGAGI (reference sequence). The CDR3 covers 13 residues. The CDR3 loop reads CASSSSNNQPQHF. CDR3 DNA sequence: TGTGCCAGCAGTTCCAGTAACAATCAGCCCCAGCATTTT.

The genes are TRBV11-2 and TRBJ2-3, with TRBD2 as a possible D gene (5 bases). The germline gives CDR1 SGHAT, CDR2 FQNNGV. This CDR3 is built from 15 residues. The V gene lost 3 bases and the J gene lost 0 bases, with 10 bases spanning the gap. CDR3 loop: CASSFRTPSTDTQYF. CDR3 nucleotides: TGTGCCAGCAGCTTTAGGACTCCTAGCACAGATACGCAGTATTTT.

The chain employs TRBV5-4 and TRBJ2-3; 8 bases match TRBD1. Per germline, CDR1 SGHNT and CDR2 YYREEE (reference sequence). V lost 8 bases to trimming and J lost 3 bases; unmatched junction nucleotides: 5. The CDR3 is 13 residues long. CDR3 bases: TGTGCCAGTGGACAGGGCGGGACAGATACGCAGTATTTT. It translates to CASGQGGTDTQYF.

V is TRBV14 and J is TRBJ2-2; 7 bases are shared with TRBD1. CDR1 and CDR2 from the germline V gene are SGHDN and FVKESK. V gave up 3 bases and J gave up 4 bases; unmatched junction bases: 5. This CDR3 region has 15 residues. CDR3 residues: CASSQRQGSTGELFF. CDR3 coding DNA: TGTGCCAGCAGCCAGAGACAGGGAAGCACCGGGGAGCTGTTTTTT. The complete variable domain, with remaining parts taken from reference TRBV14 and TRBJ2-2, reads EAGVTQFPSHSVIEKGQTVTLRCDPISGHDNLYWYRRVMGKEIKFLLHFVKESKQDESGMPNNRFLAERTGGTYSTLKVQPAELEDSGVYFCASSQRQGSTGELFFGEGSRLTVL.

The chain recombines TRBV5-4 with TRBJ2-7, with a weak D call TRBD1 (6 bases). From germline, CDR1 is SGHNT and CDR2 YYREEE (reference sequence). The ends were cut back, 4 bases at V and 5 bases at J, with 13 bases in the middle. This CDR3 comprises 13 residues. The CDR3, as DNA: TGTGCCAGCAGCACGGGAAGGGGGAACGAGCAGTACTTC. Its translation is CASSTGRGNEQYF.

The chain has TRBV5-4 and TRBJ1-5; maybe TRBD1 (5 bases). The CDR3 is 14 amino acids. CDR1 SGHNT and CDR2 YYREEE come from the germline V gene (reference sequence). V gave up 2 bases and J gave up 4 bases, with 10 bases separating them. CDR3 DNA sequence: TGTGCCAGCAGCTTTGCAGGGTCTAATCAGCCCCAGCATTTT. Translating it yields CASSFAGSNQPQHF.

This chain connects TRBV4-1 to TRBJ1-3; D is ambiguous. V dropped 0 bases and J dropped 4 bases, with 10 bases sitting between them. Germline-derived CDR1 and CDR2 are MGHRA and YSYEKL. This CDR3 is built from 15 residues. The CDR3 nucleotides read TGCGCCAGCAGCCAAGAAGCTCGTATCGGAAACACCATATATTTT. Its translation: CASSQEARIGNTIYF.

This chain uses TRBV28 with TRBJ2-7, with D perhaps TRBD2 (6 bases). The CDR3 is made up of 14 amino acids. With 3 bases removed from V and 1 base from J, the gap between germline ends came to 10 bases. Germline loops: CDR1 MDHEN, CDR2 SYDVKM. CDR3 DNA sequence: TGTGCCAGCAGTTTCTCGCGGGGTTCCTACGAGCAGTACTTC. This translates into CASSFSRGSYEQYF.